The 12 T cell receptor beta chains presented below share a single source sample, sequenced in a study of blood T cells in healthy people across ages. With a J-beta primer mix and a sample-barcoded 5' primer, a second PCR ran 7 to 11 cycles. TCRdb re-derived calls from the 5' RACE reads in MiXCR, one entry per CDR3 protein. This sample carries around 710,000 distinct CDR3 sequences, 43% of them seen once, and the ten largest clones take approximately 22%. Input material: blood. These receptor sequences come from an older woman in good health.

The V and J genes are TRBV20-1 and TRBJ2-5, with 9 bases identical to TRBD2. The V segment lost 3 bases and the J segment 13 bases; nucleotides outside the gene matches: 21. Looked up from germline, CDR1 is DFQATT and CDR2 is SNEGSKA (reference sequence). The CDR3 is 16 residues long. CDR3 in DNA: TGCAGTGCTAGGGCGACTAGCGGCTCTTCTCAAGAGGCCCGGTACTTC. Its protein product is CSARATSGSSQEARYF.

This clonotype appeared a few times. The chain links TRBV5-1 to TRBJ2-5; 9 bases line up with TRBD2. Trimming took 0 bases from V and 1 from J; bases not matched to a gene: 4. The germline V gene encodes CDR1 SGHRS and CDR2 YFSETQ. The CDR3 runs to 16 residues. CDR3 DNA: TGCGCCAGCAGCTTGGCTAGCGGGATAGTCCAAGAGACCCAGTACTTC. Its protein is CASSLASGIVQETQYF.

This clonotype was seen at least ten times. The rearrangement uses TRBV6-1 and TRBJ2-5; D gene unclear. Germline V gene lookup returns CDR1 MNHNS and CDR2 SASEGT. The CDR3 runs to 15 residues. Trimming pared 4 bases from V and 3 bases from J, leaving 15 bases between. The CDR3 loop is CASSVLVNREETQYF. For the CDR3, the DNA is TGTGCCAGCAGTGTTCTAGTCAACCGTGAAGAGACCCAGTACTTC.

Note on this clonotype: A much larger clone lies a single base off, so this may be a read error. V is TRBV25-1 and J is TRBJ2-3; D is perhaps TRBD2 (6 bases). V lost 8 bases, J lost 1 base, and 19 bases lay in between. This CDR3 spans 16 amino acids. Germline CDR1 is MGHDK and CDR2 is SYGVNS. The CDR3 protein is CASAGISGLGTDTQYF. The CDR3 DNA reads as TGTGCCAGCGCGGGGATTTCAGGTTTAGGCACAGATACGCAGTATTTT. The full variable domain, rest sourced from reference TRBV25-1 and TRBJ2-3, is EADIYQTPRYLVIGTGKKITLECSQTMGHDKMYWYQQDPGMELHLIHYSYGVNSTEKGDLSSESTVSRIRTEHFPLTLESARPSHTSQYLCASAGISGLGTDTQYFGPGTRLTVL.

This chain links TRBV9 with TRBJ2-1; 10 bases fit TRBD2. Germline V gives CDR1 SGDLS, CDR2 YYNGEE. The V segment lost 6 bases and the J segment 9 bases; nucleotides outside the gene matches: 12. The CDR3 is made up of 15 amino acids. The CDR3 reads CASTRTAGGPGEQFF. The DNA of the CDR3 is TGTGCCAGCACCCGGACAGCGGGGGGGCCTGGTGAGCAGTTCTTC.

CDR3 in amino acids: CASSLVGTPDNSPLHF. The CDR3 coding sequence is TGCGCCAGCAGCTTGGTGGGGACCCCTGATAATTCACCCCTCCACTTT. The chain uses TRBV5-1 and TRBJ1-6; a possible D gene is TRBD1 (5 bases). The CDR3 covers 16 residues. The germline gives CDR1 SGHRS, CDR2 YFSETQ. With 0 bases removed from V and 5 bases from J, the gap between germline ends came to 12 bases.

The chain recombines TRBV28 with TRBJ2-2; 9 positions match TRBD1. The CDR3 totals 15 residues. CDR1 and CDR2 (germline): MDHEN, SYDVKM. Trimming cost V 2 bases and J 4 bases; bases outside gene matches: 2. CDR3 DNA: TGTGCCAGCAGTTTAGGGACAGGGCCCACCGGGGAGCTGTTTTTT. This gives the protein CASSLGTGPTGELFF.

In this sample, this clonotype turned up a few times. The V and J genes are TRBV13 and TRBJ2-3; D is unresolved. This CDR3 is 14 amino acids long. The germline CDR1 and CDR2 sequences are PRHDT and FYEKMQ (reference sequence). V lost 5 bases and J 0 bases, leaving 9 bases between the germline ends. The CDR3 here is CASSQPDSTDTQYF. In DNA, the CDR3 is TGTGCCAGCAGCCAACCGGACAGCACAGATACGCAGTATTTT.

This chain links TRBV28 with TRBJ1-5, with 9 positions matching TRBD1. The germline gives CDR1 MDHEN, CDR2 SYDVKM. The CDR3 runs 14 residues. J was trimmed by 7 bases and V by 5 bases; bases with no gene match: 6. The DNA for the CDR3 is TGTGCCAGCAGTCCACAGGGGGCCAGCCAGCCCCAGCATTTT. The encoded protein is CASSPQGASQPQHF.

In regard to this clonotype: At one end, the junction sequence differs from germline, possibly due to a read error. The CDR3 reads CASSQAPRGSLAKSIQYF. DNA of the CDR3: TGTGCCAGCAGCCAGGCCCCCAGGGGCTCATTAGCCAAAAGCATTCAGTACTTC. This sequence joins TRBV14 and TRBJ2-4; perhaps TRBD1 as D (6 bases). The V gene's germline CDR1 is SGHDN and CDR2 FVKESK. The CDR3 spans 18 residues.

The V and J genes are TRBV3-1 and TRBJ2-3; 11 bases agree with TRBD2. The J segment lost 4 bases and the V segment lost 4 bases, leaving 10 bases of the junction unmatched. Germline V CDR1 and CDR2: LGHDT, YNNKEL (reference sequence). The CDR3 totals 17 residues. CDR3: CASSLTSGSVWADTQYF. Here the CDR3 DNA reads TGTGCCAGCAGCCTAACTAGCGGGAGCGTTTGGGCAGATACGCAGTATTTT.

In DNA form, the CDR3 reads TGCAGCGCTAAAGCGACTCCCTACGAGCAGTACTTC. Translated, it gives CSAKATPYEQYF. This rearrangement joins TRBV29-1 to TRBJ2-7; D ambiguous. The CDR3 loop spans 12 amino acids. With 7 bases removed from V and 2 bases from J, the gap between germline ends came to 12 bases. From germline, CDR1 is SQVTM and CDR2 ANQGSEA.